This entry lists 9 T cell receptor beta chains sequenced from one sample in a study of cytomegalovirus exposure and HLA in healthy donors. PCR involved 60 Vbeta and 13 Jbeta primers. Repertoires were generated with immunoSEQ multiplex PCR, while TCRdb's copy carries only in-frame clones and drops some. The sample holds about 150,000 clones, about three quarters seen once. Sequencing was performed on PBMCs. These receptors all come from a woman in her forties or fifties in good health and CMV-seropositive.

The V gene is TRBV18, the J gene TRBJ1-2; maybe TRBD1 (6 bases). The V and J ends lost 5 bases and 4 bases respectively, with 11 bases between them. Looked up from germline, CDR1 is KGHSH and CDR2 is LQKENI. CDR3 length: 13 amino acids. The CDR3 spells CASSGTNVYGYTF. The CDR3 coding sequence is TGTGCCAGCTCAGGGACAAATGTCTATGGCTACACCTTC.

The chain combines TRBV7-2 with TRBJ2-5, with 12 nucleotides matching TRBD2. The V and J ends lost 3 bases and 5 bases, in that order; junction bases with no gene match: 7. CDR3 length equals 16 residues. Germline CDR1 is SGHTA and CDR2 is FQGNSA. CDR3 coding DNA: TGTGCCAGCAGCTTGCAGACTAGCGGGAGTGGTGAGACCCAGTACTTC. Protein sequence: CASSLQTSGSGETQYF.

The gene calls are TRBV29-1 and TRBJ2-5; tentative D call: TRBD1 (6 bases). With 8 bases removed from V and 2 bases from J, the gap between germline ends came to 12 bases. Germline V CDR1 and CDR2: SQVTM, ANQGSEA. The CDR3 runs to 12 residues. The CDR3 coding sequence is TGCAGCACTGGGACAATGCAAGAGACCCAGTACTTC. Its translation: CSTGTMQETQYF.

As to this clone: A read error may produce the germline difference seen at one junction end. The V gene is TRBV4-1, the J gene TRBJ1-2; 9 bases agree with TRBD1. CDR1 is MGHRA and CDR2 is YSYEKL in the germline V gene. This CDR3 has 17 amino acids. The CDR3, as DNA: TGCGCCAGCAGCCCTCGGACAGGGGCTACACCCAACTATGGCTGCACCTTC. Translation gives CASSPRTGATPNYGCTF.

This clone has more than one count but fewer than ten. V gene TRBV9 combines with J gene TRBJ2-1; maybe TRBD1 (5 bases). CDR3 length equals 14 residues. From germline, CDR1 is SGDLS and CDR2 YYNGEE. V lost 0 bases and J lost 8, with 12 bases in between. The CDR3 bases are TGTGCCAGCAGCGTAGAGAACTGGGGCTATGAGCAGTTCTTC. This encodes CASSVENWGYEQFF.

This clone was seen a few times. The chain recombines TRBV6-5 with TRBJ1-3, with TRBD1 matching 10 bases. J was trimmed by 7 bases and V by 3 bases; bases with no gene match: 6. Germline V gene data show CDR1 as MNHEY and CDR2 as SVGAGI. CDR3 length: 15 amino acids. The CDR3: CASSYVPGQGNTIYF. CDR3 in DNA: TGTGCCAGCAGTTATGTCCCGGGACAGGGGAACACCATATATTTT.

The chain employs TRBV7-2 and TRBJ2-7; the match to TRBD1 covers 7 bases. The ends lost 5 bases at V and 2 bases at J; junction bases unmatched: 6. This CDR3 region has 14 residues. Germline V gene sequence: CDR1 SGHTA, CDR2 FQGNSA. The CDR3, as DNA: TGTGCCAGCAGCCAAGGGACAGCTCCCTACGAGCAGTACTTC. This gives the protein CASSQGTAPYEQYF.

The gene calls are TRBV19 and TRBJ2-5, with TRBD1 identical over 8 bases. V lost 3 bases to trimming and J lost 1 base; unmatched junction nucleotides: 4. Germline CDR1 reads LNHDA; CDR2 reads SQIVND (reference sequence). There are 15 residues in the CDR3. The CDR3 is CASSMPGQAQETQYF. CDR3 in DNA: TGTGCCAGTAGTATGCCGGGACAGGCCCAAGAGACCCAGTACTTC.

This clone has a handful of counts. The chain carries TRBV28 and TRBJ2-7; possible D gene TRBD1, 7 bases. Germline V CDR1 and CDR2: MDHEN, SYDVKM. The CDR3 is 17 amino acids. V was pared by 5 bases and J by 0 bases, with 20 bases between. CDR3 region: CASSPSPGGPHSYEQYF. The CDR3 coding sequence is TGTGCCAGCAGTCCCTCCCCAGGGGGGCCCCACTCCTACGAGCAGTACTTC.